Given below is one T cell receptor beta chain in context. This record comes from a study of control samples from healthy donors and cancer patients. Repertoires were generated with immunoSEQ multiplex PCR, while TCRdb's copy carries only in-frame clones and drops some. The top ten clones hold less than 10% of a sample with some 96,000 clones, more than 80% of them seen once. CDR3 length: 16 residues. Germline V CDR1 and CDR2: LGHDT, YNNKEL (reference sequence). V lost 0 bases to trimming and J lost 4 bases, with 15 bases between them. What was sequenced was blood. This receptor was identified in a young man in good health. This chain joins TRBV3-1 (or the pseudogene TRBV3-2) and TRBJ1-2, with D perhaps TRBD1 (6 bases). CDR3 loop: CASSQDSRGLSYGYTF. CDR3 bases: TGTGCCAGCAGCCAAGATAGTCGGGGGCTCTCCTATGGCTACACCTTC.